This is a list of T cell receptor beta chains from one sample in a study of graft-versus-host responses after intestinal transplantation. No antigen has been identified for these receptors. Assay: immunoSEQ multiplex PCR; the TCRdb copy retains only in-frame clones and omits some. The repertoire holds over 100,000 clones, with 90% to 95% as singletons. The material was unstimulated CD8+ T cells sorted from spleen or lymph node cells, obtained before transplant. The receptors stem from a human donor who was the organ donor for an intestinal transplant. CDR3s include the opening cysteine and the closing phenylalanine or tryptophan. Fields, in order: clone size, J gene, D gene, V gene, CDR3 DNA, CDR3 protein. A D gene is named only where the DNA matches it firmly. Some rows have no size entry. The others give once, few or many, or a class for an expanded clone.

NA | TRBJ2-3 | TRBD2 | TRBV4-1 | TGCGCCAGCAGCCAAGCATCGGCTAGCGGAGATACGCAGTATTTT | CASSQASASGDTQYF
NA | TRBJ2-7 | TRBD2 | TRBV28 | TGTGCCAGCAGGATAGCGGGAGGGCCTGAAGAGCAGTACTTC | CASRIAGGPEEQYF
NA | TRBJ2-2 | NA | TRBV11-1 | TGTGCCAGCAGCTTAGGAGGAACCGGGGAGCTGTTTTTT | CASSLGGTGELFF
NA | TRBJ1-2 | NA | TRBV7-9 | TGTGCCAGCAGCTTAGGACACTATGGCTACACCTTC | CASSLGHYGYTF
NA | TRBJ1-1 | NA | TRBV5-5 | TGTGCCAGCAGCGGCGGTAACAGGGATACAAACACTGAAGCTTTCTTT | CASSGGNRDTNTEAFF
NA | TRBJ2-3 | TRBD2 | TRBV28 | TGTGCCAGCAGTTTCCGGTCTAGCGGGCGAGATACGCAGTATTTT | CASSFRSSGRDTQYF
NA | TRBJ1-1 | TRBD1 | TRBV7-2 | TGTGCCAGCAGCTTAGGGACAGGGAGGGGAACTGAAGCTTTCTTT | CASSLGTGRGTEAFF
NA | TRBJ1-1 | TRBD1 | TRBV5-6 | TGTGCCAGCAGCTTGTCGGGACAGGGGGAGGATGCTTTCTTT | CASSLSGQGEDAFF
once | TRBJ2-1 | NA | TRBV2 | TGTGCCAGCAGTGTCCTCACTCCCCCAGGGGAGCAGTTCTTC | CASSVLTPPGEQFF
once | TRBJ2-7 | TRBD1 | TRBV19 | TGTGCCAGTAGTCCGGGACAGGGACCCTACGAGCAGTACTTC | CASSPGQGPYEQYF
NA | TRBJ2-1 | NA | TRBV7-3 | TGTGCCAGCAGCGTATCCCCCCGAGCCCCCGATAACCGGGAAACCCTTAACGGTGAGCAGTTCTTC | CASSVSPRAPDNRETLNGEQFF
NA | TRBJ2-7 | NA | TRBV4-1 | TGCGCCAGCAGCCAAGAAGGCGGCAGCTACGAGCAGTACTTC | CASSQEGGSYEQYF
NA | TRBJ1-2 | NA | TRBV20-1 | TGCAGTGAAGAGACAGGAGAGGGCTACACCTTC | CSEETGEGYTF
NA | TRBJ2-7 | NA | TRBV10-3 | TGTGCCATCAGTGTGGACGGCCTATGGTTCTACGAGCAGTACTTC | CAISVDGLWFYEQYF
once | TRBJ1-2 | TRBD1 | TRBV18 | TGTGCCAGCTCACCCCAACCTCCGGACAGGGAAGGGGATGGCTACACCTTC | CASSPQPPDREGDGYTF
once | TRBJ2-7 | TRBD2 | TRBV19 | TGTGCCAGTAGCCGATTTAGCGGGAGCTCCTACGAGCAGTACTTC | CASSRFSGSSYEQYF
once | TRBJ1-2 | TRBD1 | TRBV5-6 | TGTGCCAGCAGCCTGGACAGGGGCTATGATGGCTACACCTTC | CASSLDRGYDGYTF
NA | TRBJ2-7 | NA | TRBV4-1 | TGCGCCAGCAGCCAAGGAAGCGGAACAACCTACGAGCAGTACTTC | CASSQGSGTTYEQYF
NA | TRBJ2-3 | NA | TRBV6-5 | TGTGCCAGCAGTTACTCGCAAGCGGGCACAGATACGCAGTATTTT | CASSYSQAGTDTQYF
NA | TRBJ2-1 | NA | TRBV2 | TGTGCCAGCAAGGGCAGTTACAATGAGCAGTTCTTC | CASKGSYNEQFF
NA | TRBJ2-2 | NA | TRBV2 | TGTGCCAGCAGATCTGGAGGCGGGAGGGAGCTGTTTTTT | CASRSGGGRELFF
NA | TRBJ1-2 | TRBD1 | TRBV4-3 | TGCGCCAGCAGCCAAACCGGACAGGGGGCATATGGCTACACCTTC | CASSQTGQGAYGYTF
NA | TRBJ1-1 | NA | TRBV27 | TGTGCCAGCAGTTTAAGCCTGGGGGCGAACTCAGCTTTCTTT | CASSLSLGANSAFF
NA | TRBJ1-5 | NA | TRBV19 | TGTGCCAGTAGTATAGTGGGACGAGGAGGTCAGCCCCAGCATTTT | CASSIVGRGGQPQHF
NA | TRBJ1-4 | TRBD1 | TRBV2 | TGTGCCAGCAGTGAGGGACAGGGAATTTCAACTAATGAAAAACTGTTTTTT | CASSEGQGISTNEKLFF
NA | TRBJ2-3 | NA | TRBV4-1 | TGCGCCAGCAGCCAAGACCCAGGCACAGATACGCAGTATTTT | CASSQDPGTDTQYF
NA | TRBJ2-5 | TRBD1 | TRBV5-4 | TGTGCCAGCAGCTTGCTGACAGGGGGGCGGGAGACCCAGTACTTC | CASSLLTGGRETQYF
NA | TRBJ1-2 | NA | TRBV19 | TGTGCCAGTAGTGGGGGGAAGCACTATGGCTACACCTTC | CASSGGKHYGYTF
NA | TRBJ1-2 | NA | TRBV4-3 | TGCGCCAGCAGCCCTATCACAGGGACTCATGGCTACACCTTC | CASSPITGTHGYTF
NA | TRBJ1-5 | NA | TRBV28 | TGTGCCAGCAGTTTGAGTTCGCTGGGTCAGCCCCAGCATTTT | CASSLSSLGQPQHF
NA | TRBJ2-2 | NA | TRBV29-1 | TGCAGCGTTGAAGCAGGGTACGACACCGGGGAGCTGTTTTTT | CSVEAGYDTGELFF
NA | TRBJ2-1 | TRBD2 | TRBV4-3 | TGCGCCAGCAGCCAAGATCCTAGCGGGGATGAGCAGTTCTTC | CASSQDPSGDEQFF
NA | TRBJ2-5 | NA | TRBV29-1 | TGCAGCGTTGCCGGCAACCAAGAGACCCAGTACTTC | CSVAGNQETQYF
NA | TRBJ1-2 | NA | TRBV6-5 | TGTGCCGGCAGTTACTCTTGGGGTGCGGAGGGCTACACCTTC | CAGSYSWGAEGYTF
NA | TRBJ1-1 | TRBD1 | TRBV5-1 | TGCGCCAGTCTCTCCGGGACAGGGGGCGAGAACACTGAAGCCTTCTTT | CASLSGTGGENTEAFF
NA | TRBJ1-1 | TRBD1 | TRBV4-2 | TGTGCCAGCAGCCCCCAGGGGGTCGACACTGAAGCTTTCTTT | CASSPQGVDTEAFF
NA | TRBJ2-7 | TRBD2 | TRBV4-1 | TGCGCCAGCAGCCTAACAGCCGGAGGGACTACATACGAGCAGTACTTC | CASSLTAGGTTYEQYF
NA | TRBJ2-3 | NA | TRBV28 | TGTGCCAGCAGCTTCGGGACATCAGGGGATACGCAGTATTTT | CASSFGTSGDTQYF
NA | TRBJ2-7 | NA | TRBV28 | TGTGCCAGCAGTTTTCGGGGTACCTACGAGCAGTACTTC | CASSFRGTYEQYF
NA | TRBJ2-5 | TRBD2 | TRBV4-1 | TGCGCCAGCAGCCAACGCGTCTCACTAGCGGCCTTCCGGGAGACCCAGTACTTC | CASSQRVSLAAFRETQYF
NA | TRBJ2-5 | NA | TRBV16 | TGTGCCAGCGCGGCCGCAGACCCCAGGACCCAGTACTTC | CASAAADPRTQYF
NA | TRBJ2-1 | NA | TRBV15 | TGTGCCACCAGCAGACGCCACTGGAACAATGTGCATGAGCAGTTCTTC | CATSRRHWNNVHEQFF
NA | TRBJ2-7 | NA | TRBV10-2 | TGCGCCAGCAGTGATTATCCTAGCGCCGTCAGCTCCTACGAGCAGTACTTC | CASSDYPSAVSSYEQYF
NA | TRBJ2-2 | TRBD2 | TRBV6-1 | TGTGCCAGCAGTGATGTGACGGGGAGGGACACCGGGGAGCTGTTTTTT | CASSDVTGRDTGELFF
once | TRBJ2-7 | NA | TRBV5-5 | TGTGCCAGCAGCTTTACCCGGACAGTCATCTACGAGCAGTACTTC | CASSFTRTVIYEQYF
NA | TRBJ2-1 | NA | TRBV5-6 | TGTGCCAGCAGCTTATCGTCCAAACCTGAGCAGTTCTTC | CASSLSSKPEQFF
NA | TRBJ2-5 | TRBD2 | TRBV4-1 | TGCGCCAGCTCGCAGGGGGCACTAGCGGGAGATCTGGAGACCCAGTACTTC | CASSQGALAGDLETQYF
NA | TRBJ1-4 | NA | TRBV21-1 | TGTGCCAGCAGCAAAGTGTGTGGGACAGGGCAAGGAAAACTGTTTTTT | CASSKVCGTGQGKLFF
few | TRBJ1-3 | NA | TRBV2 | TGTGCCAGCAGCCCGACGGGGGCTTTCTCTGGAAACACCATATATTTT | CASSPTGAFSGNTIYF
NA | TRBJ2-3 | TRBD2 | TRBV5-1 | TGCGCCAGCAGTGCGCTAGCGGACCGTTTGGATACGCAGTATTTT | CASSALADRLDTQYF
NA | TRBJ2-3 | TRBD2 | TRBV28 | TGTGCCAGCAGTTTAGGGACTAGCGGGAGGCTATTCACAGATACGCAGTATTTT | CASSLGTSGRLFTDTQYF
NA | TRBJ1-1 | NA | TRBV4-1 | TGCGCCAGCACCTGGTCGCCTGGTACTGAAGCTTTCTTT | CASTWSPGTEAFF
NA | TRBJ1-6 | NA | TRBV27 | TGTGCCAGCAGTTTGGAGCTAGGAAAGGATTCACCCCTCCACTTT | CASSLELGKDSPLHF
NA | TRBJ2-1 | TRBD2 | TRBV7-9 | TGTGCCAGCAGCTTGGGACTAGCGGGAGAGCAGTTCTTC | CASSLGLAGEQFF
NA | TRBJ2-7 | NA | TRBV30 | TGTGCCTGGAGCCACAGCTCCTACGAGCAGTACTTC | CAWSHSSYEQYF
NA | TRBJ2-5 | NA | TRBV5-4 | TGTGCCAGCAGCTTGGGAGAAGACGGCTTACAAGAGACCCAGTACTTC | CASSLGEDGLQETQYF
NA | TRBJ2-7 | NA | TRBV7-8 | TGTGCCAGCAGCAACGACAGGGAGGGTCGCTACTACGAGCAGTACTTC | CASSNDREGRYYEQYF
NA | TRBJ2-3 | TRBD2 | TRBV4-1 | TGCGCCAGCAGCCAGGCCTTACTAGCGACCCTGCCAGATACGCAGTATTTT | CASSQALLATLPDTQYF
NA | TRBJ2-7 | TRBD1 | TRBV9 | TGTGCCAGCAGCTCCGGACAGGGCAACGAGCAGTACTTC | CASSSGQGNEQYF